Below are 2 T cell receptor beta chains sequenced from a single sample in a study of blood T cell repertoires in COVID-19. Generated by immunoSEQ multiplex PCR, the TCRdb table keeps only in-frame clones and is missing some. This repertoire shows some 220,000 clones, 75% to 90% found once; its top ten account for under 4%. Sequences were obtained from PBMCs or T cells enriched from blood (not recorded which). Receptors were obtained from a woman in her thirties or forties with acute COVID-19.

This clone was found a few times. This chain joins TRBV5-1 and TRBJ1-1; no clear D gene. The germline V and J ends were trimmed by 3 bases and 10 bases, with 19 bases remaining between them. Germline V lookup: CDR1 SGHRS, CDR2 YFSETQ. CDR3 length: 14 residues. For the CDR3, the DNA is TGCGCCAGCAGCTCCGCCGGGCCCCTCGGGGTAGCTTTCTTT. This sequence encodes CASSSAGPLGVAFF.

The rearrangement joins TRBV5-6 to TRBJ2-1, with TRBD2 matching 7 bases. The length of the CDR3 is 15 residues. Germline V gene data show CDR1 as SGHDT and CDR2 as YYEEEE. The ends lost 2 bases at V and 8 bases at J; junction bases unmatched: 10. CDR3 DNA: TGTGCCAGCAGCTTATCCGGACTAGGGACCGATGAGCAGTTCTTC. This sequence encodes CASSLSGLGTDEQFF.